This T cell receptor (beta chain) was obtained from a study of blood T cell repertoires in COVID-19 (dated by TCRdb to 2020 to 2021). Study-wide context: Samples covering the acute and convalescent phases of COVID-19 were provided by collaborators in the United States, Italy and Spain. Samples were obtained from the ongoing ImmuneRACE study (first 160 participants) and from 1,254 subjects provided by 6 global collaborators. The repertoires were made available in a free public database intended to serve as a resource for research on the immune response to SARS-CoV-2. Nearly every sample came with metadata listing a de-identified subject ID, COVID-19 status, age in years and sex. Deeply sampled blood TCRbeta repertoires from subjects exposed to, actively infected with, or recovered from COVID-19 were included in the dataset. The material from the prospective study consisted of cDNA or gDNA derived from T cells, B-cell-depleted T cells, or PBMCs. Where available, HLA class I and class II types were obtained from metadata supplied by the sample provider rather than from assay-based typing.

General findings and caveats noted by the study authors: Clinical and demographic metadata were provided uncurated, with the amount varying by source and participant.

In the case of this clone: Its antigen has not been determined. No much larger clonotype is one base removed from it; base qualities were not supplied.

V is pared back by 4 bases and J by 7 bases, with 13 bases lying between the germline termini. The CDR3 starts with the cysteine, ends with the phenylalanine, and has 14 residues. CDR3 DNA is the only sequence kept; it has 42 bases, read in frame from the first base. CDR1 and CDR2 (SNHLY, FYNNEI) derive from the germline V gene. TCRbeta CDR3 regions were amplified from genomic DNA using the immunoSEQ Assay, a bias-controlled multiplex PCR. In the authors' own workflow: The number of nucleated cells in each sample was estimated by amplification of reference gene primers within the assay. To quantify the absolute abundance of each unique TCRbeta CDR3 rearrangement, sequence reads were collapsed and filtered. Productive Simpson clonality was computed per sample as the square root of Simpson's diversity index over productive rearrangements. TCRdb limited this immuneACCESS table to in-frame rearrangements with V and J called. A share of clones is missing; checked studies link under half to unresolved V genes, and the rest is unexplained. From that table come the V and J calls and clone size; the DNA was used to work out D and trimming. The table for this sample lists 380,000 or so clones; 70% to 90% of them were counted only once. Roughly 2% of the sample goes to the ten largest clones.

Participants in the prospective study were enrolled through a virtual design, were aged 18 to 89 years, and lived in fewer than 30 United States geographic areas. Cohort assignment in the prospective study relied on participant-reported clinical history from a screening survey and a study questionnaire. Mobile phlebotomists in the prospective study collected whole blood, serum and a nasopharyngeal or oropharyngeal swab from every participant. Over a roughly 2-month period, participants in the prospective study had the option of providing additional blood draws and questionnaires. Before DNA extraction, blood samples from the prospective study were shipped at room temperature or frozen.

The sequenced sample consisted of PBMCs or T cells enriched from blood (not recorded which). The sequence is built from TRBV2 and TRBJ1-4, with the D gene not confidently named. The receptor's source is a woman in her thirties or forties with acute COVID-19. The nucleotide sequence is TGTGCCAGCAGTGTTGGAGGATATGCTGAAAAACTGTTTTTT. This is translated as CASSVGGYAEKLFF.